This is a list of T cell receptor beta chains from one sample in a study of regulatory T cells in long-lasting Graves disease. TCRdb re-analysed the multiplex PCR reads in MiXCR, keeping a single row per CDR3 protein. The table includes some 560,000 distinct CDR3 sequences, about 16% detected once. The sample was also reused in another study, on T cells in Graves' hyperthyroidism and ophthalmopathy.

The sequencing used peripheral blood mononuclear cells (PBMCs), collected at new diagnosis, from a patient treated with antithyroid drugs. The receptor set was obtained from a woman aged 40 to 65 with Graves disease. CDR3s include the opening cysteine and the closing phenylalanine or tryptophan. A D gene is named only where the DNA matches it firmly.

j_call	d_call	v_call	cdr3_aa
TRBJ1-4	-	TRBV28	CASNGGTGNEKLFF
TRBJ2-3	TRBD1	TRBV19	CATQQGARTDTQYF
TRBJ1-5	TRBD1	TRBV5-1	CASRQGNNQPQHF
TRBJ1-1	-	TRBV6-2/TRBV6-3	CASSLAGGRTEAFF
TRBJ2-1	-	TRBV19	CASSIWGPRGNEQFF
TRBJ2-7	-	TRBV4-1	CASSQGTASSYEQYF
TRBJ2-1	-	TRBV19	CASSMGNSGYNEQFF
TRBJ1-6	-	TRBV19	CASSDNSPLHF
TRBJ2-1	-	TRBV4-2	CASSQEFTGGADNEQFF
TRBJ1-1	TRBD1	TRBV19	CASRGQGTNTEAFF
TRBJ2-1	TRBD2	TRBV19	CASSQTSGGHNEQFF
TRBJ2-6	-	TRBV12-5	CASGLGSSVLTF
TRBJ1-4	-	TRBV9	CASSVDQELGNEKLFF